Listed below are T cell receptor beta chains from one sample, sequenced in a study of OX40 agonist ivuxolimab in advanced cancers. Using immunoSEQ multiplex PCR, the repertoire was profiled, and TCRdb retains in-frame clones only, with some absent. This sample has 45,000 to 65,000 clones, with more than 75% found just once. The sample consisted of CD4+ or CD8+ T cells sorted from blood, taken in a trial of the OX40 agonist ivuxolimab. All receptors derive from an adult with an advanced solid tumor such as melanoma, head and neck, liver or kidney cancer. Each CDR3 is given with its conserved first and last residue. Each record gives: D gene, clone size, V gene, J gene, CDR3 DNA, CDR3 protein. A D gene is named only where the DNA matches it firmly. Clone size is shown for a subset of rows, as once, few, many or a class of expanded clone.

>.|few|TRBV4-1|TRBJ1-2
TGCGCCAGCAGCCAACTCGGCGGCTACACCTTC
CASSQLGGYTF
>TRBD2|.|TRBV7-2|TRBJ2-2
TGTGCCAGCAGCTTAGCGACCAGCGGGAGGGCCGGGGCCGGGGAGCTGTTTTTT
CASSLATSGRAGAGELFF
>.|.|TRBV28|TRBJ2-2
TGTGCCACAGGGACCGGGGAGCTGTTTTTT
CATGTGELFF
>.|.|TRBV5-1|TRBJ1-1
TGCGCCAGCAGCGCCGCAACGGGGGGCGCTGAAGCTTTCTTT
CASSAATGGAEAFF
>.|few|TRBV11-2|TRBJ2-7
TGTGCCAGCAGCTCTTCAGGGGCCGCCAAAGAGCAGTACTTC
CASSSSGAAKEQYF
>.|.|TRBV2|TRBJ2-3
TGTGCCAGCAGCCCCATAGGCGGCAGCACCTACACAGATACGCAGTATTTT
CASSPIGGSTYTDTQYF
>.|.|TRBV2|TRBJ2-5
TGTGCCAGCAGTGGGGAGTTCCAAGAGACCCAGTACTTC
CASSGEFQETQYF
>.|few|TRBV2|TRBJ2-5
TGTGCCAGCAGTGCCGAGGAGACCCAGTACTTC
CASSAEETQYF
>.|.|TRBV5-5|TRBJ2-3
TGTGCCAGCAGCTTGGCATCTACAGATACGCAGTATTTT
CASSLASTDTQYF
>.|.|TRBV18|TRBJ1-2
TGTGCCAGCTCACCACTAGAAGGGGTAACTAACTATGGCTACACCTTC
CASSPLEGVTNYGYTF
>.|.|TRBV9|TRBJ1-5
TGTGCCAGCAGCCCTCAGACAGGTGGAGGTGAGCCCCAGCATTTT
CASSPQTGGGEPQHF
>TRBD2|once|TRBV19|TRBJ2-3
TGTGCCAGTAGTTGGAGGACTAGCGGGAGGGCCCCTATTACAGATACGCAGTATTTT
CASSWRTSGRAPITDTQYF
>TRBD1|.|TRBV7-2|TRBJ1-1
TGTGCCAGCAACGGACAGGGCTACACTGAAGCTTTCTTT
CASNGQGYTEAFF
>.|.|TRBV20-1|TRBJ2-3
TGCAGTGCTAGCATGGGGGATACGCAGTATTTT
CSASMGDTQYF
>TRBD1|.|TRBV29-1|TRBJ2-4
TGCAGCGTTGAAGAGTACAGGGGACGAGACCTAGGAGCCAAAAACATTCAGTACTTC
CSVEEYRGRDLGAKNIQYF
>.|.|TRBV7-3|TRBJ2-1
TGTGCCAGCAGCTTAATGGGGGACCCCTCCTACAATGAGCAGTTCTTC
CASSLMGDPSYNEQFF
>.|.|TRBV11-3|TRBJ1-2
TGTGCCAGCAGCCCGCGGACGGGCTCCTATGGCTACACCTTC
CASSPRTGSYGYTF
>.|few|TRBV28|TRBJ1-5
TGTGCCAGCAGGACCATCCCGCCCCAGCATTTT
CASRTIPPQHF
>.|.|TRBV28|TRBJ2-5
TGTGCCAGCAGTTGGGGGCATAAAGGAGAGACCCAGTACTTC
CASSWGHKGETQYF
>.|once|TRBV7-2|TRBJ2-3
TGTGCCAGCAGCTCACCTCTTAGGGGGGGAAGGGCAGATACGCAGTATTTT
CASSSPLRGGRADTQYF
>TRBD2|.|TRBV11-2|TRBJ2-5
TGTGCCAGCAGCTTACCCAGCGGGGGGGCTCAGACCCAGTACTTC
CASSLPSGGAQTQYF
>.|.|TRBV11-2|TRBJ1-1
TGTGCCAGCACCCCACAGGGATCCATGAACACTGAAGCTTTCTTT
CASTPQGSMNTEAFF
>.|.|TRBV2|TRBJ2-1
TGTGCCAGCAGTGAAAGCGGCAGAGCCTACAATGAGCAGTTCTTC
CASSESGRAYNEQFF
>.|.|TRBV19|TRBJ2-2
TGTGCCAGTAGTGTAGAGGGCCGAACCGGGGAGCTGTTTTTT
CASSVEGRTGELFF
>TRBD1|.|TRBV9|TRBJ2-7
TGTGCCAGCAGCCCACGCCGGGACAGCTACGAGCAGTACTTC
CASSPRRDSYEQYF
>TRBD1|few|TRBV2|TRBJ2-3
TGTGCCAGCCGACAGGGCCTTGAAGATACGCAGTATTTT
CASRQGLEDTQYF
>.|.|TRBV27|TRBJ2-7
TGTGCCAGCAGTTTATTCGGTCCAGGGTCCATCTCCTACGAGCAGTACTTC
CASSLFGPGSISYEQYF
>TRBD1|few|TRBV6-5|TRBJ1-3
TGTGCCAGCAGTTACTCACAGGGGAAATCTGGAAACACCATATATTTT
CASSYSQGKSGNTIYF
>.|once|TRBV27|TRBJ1-5
TGTGCCAGCAGTCCGACGGGGGTACACTATAGCAATCAGCCCCAGCATTTT
CASSPTGVHYSNQPQHF
>.|.|TRBV28|TRBJ2-7
TGTGCCAGCACTGGACAGACCCTTACCTACGAGCAGTACTTC
CASTGQTLTYEQYF
>TRBD1|.|TRBV7-9|TRBJ2-7
TGTGCCAGCAGCGCCGGACAGGGGAGAAACGAGCAGTACTTC
CASSAGQGRNEQYF
>.|.|TRBV7-9|TRBJ1-3
TGTGCCAGCAGCCCAGACACCGGACTCTCTGGAAACACCATATATTTT
CASSPDTGLSGNTIYF
>.|.|TRBV29-1|TRBJ1-2
TGCAGCGTGGGTGGGGGCCAGACCTATGGCTACACCTTC
CSVGGGQTYGYTF
>.|once|TRBV15|TRBJ1-3
TGTGCCACCAGCAGACAGACAGATGGAAACACCATATATTTT
CATSRQTDGNTIYF
>.|.|TRBV7-2|TRBJ1-2
TGTGCCAGCAGCTTAGGTCGGGTTAATGGCTACACCTTC
CASSLGRVNGYTF
>.|.|TRBV7-9|TRBJ2-5
TGTGCCAGCAGCTTAGCTGGGGGGAGGGAGACCCAGTACTTC
CASSLAGGRETQYF
>.|.|TRBV7-2|TRBJ1-1
TGTGCCAGCAGCTTACCCCAAGTAGGAGAAGCTTTCTTT
CASSLPQVGEAFF
>.|.|TRBV6-1|TRBJ2-7
TGTGCCAGCAGTGTAACCGGGGGTACCTACGAGCAGTACTTC
CASSVTGGTYEQYF
>TRBD2|.|TRBV18|TRBJ2-3
TGTGCCAGCTCAGCTCTAGCGGGGGGGCCTGGCACAGATACGCAGTATTTT
CASSALAGGPGTDTQYF
>TRBD1|.|TRBV7-9|TRBJ2-3
TGTGCCAGCAGCAAGACAGGGGGCGAGGATACGCAGTATTTT
CASSKTGGEDTQYF
>.|.|TRBV20-1|TRBJ1-1
TGCAGTGCCCGAATGAACACTGAAGCTTTCTTT
CSARMNTEAFF
>.|.|TRBV5-1|TRBJ1-2
TGCGCCAGCAGCTCCCCCGGGACAAGAACTAACTATGGCTACACCTTC
CASSSPGTRTNYGYTF
>.|once|TRBV6-5|TRBJ2-7
TGTGCCAGCAGCCCAACCTACGAGCAGTACTTC
CASSPTYEQYF
>TRBD2|few|TRBV2|TRBJ2-7
TGTGCCAGCGGCCTAGGCTCCTGGACTAGCGGGAGCGACGAGCAGTACTTC
CASGLGSWTSGSDEQYF
>.|once|TRBV7-2|TRBJ2-1
TGTGCCAGCAGCCCTCCTAGCACTTCTCAGTTCTTC
CASSPPSTSQFF